The 26 T cell receptor beta chains below all came from one sample that was sequenced in a study of T cells in Graves' hyperthyroidism and ophthalmopathy. Amplified regions were TCR beta CDR3 sequences from RNA transcripts. First-round RT-PCR of the TCR CDR3 relied on the HTBI primer set. One entry per CDR3 protein results from TCRdb running MiXCR on the multiplex PCR reads. This sample has some 600,000 distinct CDR3 sequences, with about 14% found just once. The sequenced sample consisted of blood. The receptors shown here come from a woman in her 30s with Graves' hyperthyroidism that later progressed to Graves' ophthalmopathy.

The rearrangement uses TRBV6-1 and TRBJ1-3; 8 bases fit TRBD1. Germline CDR1 and CDR2: MNHNS and SASEGT. This CDR3 is built from 20 residues. V lost 5 bases and J lost 0; bases outside the gene matches: 18. The CDR3 spells CASSTPTYGQGSSSGNTIYF. CDR3 sequence (DNA): TGTGCCAGCAGTACCCCAACTTACGGACAGGGATCGAGCTCTGGAAACACCATATATTTT.

The table lists this clonotype with many counts. CDR3 bases: TGTGCCAGCAGTCCAGGACTATACAATGAGCAGTTCTTC. Protein product: CASSPGLYNEQFF. The chain couples TRBV12-3 or TRBV12-4 to TRBJ2-1; a weak D match, TRBD2 (6 bases). This CDR3 has 13 residues. V lost 5 bases and J lost 4, with 9 bases in between.

Remarks on this clonotype: This may arise from a read error, as a much more abundant clone is one base away. The V gene is TRBV7-9, the J gene TRBJ2-3, with a possible D match to TRBD2 (6 bases). Germline assignment: CDR1 SEHNR and CDR2 FQNEAQ (reference sequence). V was cut by 1 base and J by 2 bases, with 7 bases left in between. The CDR3 runs 14 residues. Here the CDR3 reads CASSLVADTDTQYF. The DNA for the CDR3 is TGTGCCAGCAGCTTAGTAGCGGACACAGATACGCAGTATTTT.

This clonotype was counted at least ten times. The gene calls are TRBV5-8 and TRBJ2-1, with D unclear. V dropped 4 bases and J dropped 9 bases, with 11 bases sitting between them. This CDR3 spans 12 amino acids. The V gene's germline CDR1 is SGHTS and CDR2 YDEGEE. CDR3 coding DNA: TGTGCCAGCAGCCAACCTACTACTGAGCAGTTCTTC. This codes for CASSQPTTEQFF.

There are many counts of this clonotype. The chain uses TRBV10-3 and TRBJ1-2, with 10 bases identical to TRBD1. The CDR3 length is 15 residues. V lost 4 bases, J lost 2 bases, and 4 bases stayed unmatched. Germline CDR1 reads ENHRY; CDR2 reads SYGVKD. CDR3 nucleotides: TGTGCCATCAGTGCCGGGACAGGGGAGAACTATGGCTACACCTTC. It translates to CAISAGTGENYGYTF.

To note about this clonotype: The junction shows a germline mismatch at one end, possibly a read error. The chain carries TRBV30 and TRBJ1-5; D gene ambiguous. Germline lookup yields CDR1 GTSNPN and CDR2 SVGIG (reference sequence). CDR3 length: 14 amino acids. The CDR3 protein is CAWSLTQCNQAQHF. CDR3 nucleotide sequence: TGTGCCTGGAGCCTCACCCAATGCAATCAGGCCCAGCATTTT.

V and J are TRBV7-9 and TRBJ1-1; no clear D. Trimming took 5 bases from V and 7 from J, leaving 8 bases between them. Germline V gene sequence: CDR1 SEHNR, CDR2 FQNEAQ (reference sequence). The CDR3 runs 11 residues. Here the CDR3 reads CASSDDGEAFF. CDR3 DNA: TGTGCCAGCAGCGACGACGGTGAAGCTTTCTTT.

Worth noting for this clonotype: The germline gene is not matched at one end of the junction; a read error may be the cause. This chain connects TRBV28 to TRBJ2-7, with TRBD2 matching over 9 bases. Germline V gene data show CDR1 as MDHEN and CDR2 as SYDVKM. This CDR3 has 15 amino acids. The CDR3 bases are TGTGTCAGCAGTTCCCCAGCGGGAGGCCACTACGAGCAGTACTTC. Residues: CVSSSPAGGHYEQYF.

V is TRBV24-1 and J is TRBJ2-1, with D uncertain. The germline V gene has CDR1 KGHDR and CDR2 SFDVKD. This CDR3 is built from 11 residues. The V and J ends lost 2 bases and 8 bases respectively, with 3 bases between them. The CDR3 region has the DNA TGTGCCACCAGTGATTCCTATGAGCAGTTCTTC. Protein sequence: CATSDSYEQFF.

In this sample, this clonotype turned up a few times. CDR3 sequence reads: CSASGGSQETQYF. The DNA of the CDR3 is TGCAGTGCTAGTGGCGGGAGCCAAGAGACCCAGTACTTC. V usage is TRBV20-1 and J usage is TRBJ2-5; TRBD2 aligns across 7 bases. This CDR3 has 13 amino acids. In germline, CDR1 is DFQATT, CDR2 SNEGSKA (reference sequence). V shed 3 bases, J shed 1 base, and the junction held 2 bases outside the gene matches.

The V gene is TRBV20-1, the J gene TRBJ2-7; D may correspond to TRBD1 or TRBD2 (5 bases each). This CDR3 spans 12 amino acids. CDR1 and CDR2 (germline): DFQATT, SNEGSKA (reference sequence). V was pared by 5 bases and J by 6 bases, with 14 bases between. The CDR3 nucleotides read TGCAGTGCTGCCCGGGACCCCTTCGAGCAGTACTTC. It codes for CSAARDPFEQYF.

The chain uses TRBV9 and TRBJ2-1; D is unclear. V was shortened by 4 bases and J by 16 bases, with 18 bases between the two germline ends. This CDR3 contains 12 residues. In germline, CDR1 is SGDLS, CDR2 YYNGEE. The CDR3 loop reads CASSPRSGCSFF. Here the CDR3 DNA reads TGTGCCAGCAGCCCGAGATCGGGCTGTTCCTTCTTC.

This clonotype was seen only a few times. CDR3 loop: CASSPSIGGTGYNEQFF. The CDR3 nucleotides are TGTGCCAGCAGCCCCTCGATCGGAGGGACCGGCTACAATGAGCAGTTCTTC. V gene TRBV9 combines with J gene TRBJ2-1, with a possible D match to TRBD2 (6 bases). The V end was cut by 4 bases, the J end by 3 bases, with 20 bases between. The germline V gene has CDR1 SGDLS and CDR2 YYNGEE. The CDR3 contains 17 residues.

The chain carries TRBV12-3 or TRBV12-4 and TRBJ2-2; weak D call: TRBD2 (5 bases). V dropped 2 bases and J dropped 6 bases, with 13 bases sitting between them. The CDR3 sequence is 15 residues long. This chain's CDR3 is CASSLSGIWAGELFF. The CDR3 nucleotides are TGTGCCAGCAGTTTATCCGGGATCTGGGCCGGGGAGCTGTTTTTT.

This clonotype has a handful of counts. The chain employs TRBV3-1 and TRBJ1-6; 10 positions agree with TRBD1. This CDR3 region has 16 residues. Germline CDR1 LGHDT, CDR2 YNNKEL (reference sequence). J gave up 8 bases and V 2 bases, and 6 bases lay outside the gene matches. DNA of the CDR3: TGTGCCAGCAGCCAATTAGGGGGGACAGGGGATTCACCCCTCCACTTT. Translation gives CASSQLGGTGDSPLHF.

This clonotype was seen more than once but under ten times. The V and J genes are TRBV19 and TRBJ1-2; TRBD1 matches at 8 bases. Trimming took 4 bases from V and 3 from J; bases not matched to a gene: 4. CDR3 length: 14 residues. Germline values: CDR1 LNHDA, CDR2 SQIVND (reference sequence). The CDR3 region has the DNA TGTGCCAGTAGTACCGGGACAGGCTACTATGGCTACACCTTC. It is translated as CASSTGTGYYGYTF.

The rearrangement uses TRBV4-2 and TRBJ1-2; D is perhaps TRBD1 (5 bases). Germline CDR1 and CDR2: LGHNA and YNFKEQ. The V gene lost 4 bases and the J gene lost 7 bases, with 13 bases spanning the gap. The CDR3 contains 13 residues. As DNA, the CDR3 is TGTGCCAGCAGCCGGGGCGGGGGGTTTGGCTACACCTTC. Its protein is CASSRGGGFGYTF.

This clonotype was observed many times. The chain carries TRBV24-1 and TRBJ2-1, with TRBD1 matching over 8 bases. Germline V gene sequence: CDR1 KGHDR, CDR2 SFDVKD. The CDR3 runs 12 residues. Trimming removed 9 bases from V and 7 bases from J; junction bases left unmatched: 4. For the CDR3, the DNA is TGTGCCACCGACAGGGGAGGTAATGAGCAGTTCTTC. Translated, it gives CATDRGGNEQFF.

This clonotype was counted a few times. This chain connects TRBV10-1 to TRBJ2-1; a weak D match, TRBD2 (6 bases). The germline V gene encodes CDR1 WNHNN and CDR2 SYGVQD (reference sequence). The CDR3 is 14 amino acids. Trimming stripped 5 bases from V and 5 bases from J, with 13 bases between. The CDR3 protein is CASSRLASDNEQFF. In DNA form, the CDR3 reads TGCGCCAGCAGTAGGCTAGCGAGCGACAATGAGCAGTTCTTC.

Many counts were recorded for this clonotype. CDR3 bases: TGCAGTGCTAGAGATGTTCGAGGGCCCGGGGACGAGCAGTACTTC. Translation: CSARDVRGPGDEQYF. The chain recombines TRBV20-1 with TRBJ2-7, with a weak D call TRBD2 (5 bases). V lost 0 bases and J lost 5, with 17 bases in between. CDR1 and CDR2 from the germline V gene are DFQATT and SNEGSKA (reference sequence). CDR3 length: 15 amino acids.

The V and J genes are TRBV18 and TRBJ1-1; D call uncertain. Germline-derived CDR1 and CDR2 are KGHSH and LQKENI. The CDR3 runs to 13 residues. The ends were cut back, 2 bases at V and 6 bases at J, with 10 bases in the middle. The CDR3 DNA follows: TGTGCCAGCTCACCAACCACGGTCTCTGAAGCTTTCTTT. Translation: CASSPTTVSEAFF.

This clonotype was found many times. This chain links TRBV2 with TRBJ2-4; a possible D gene is TRBD2 (6 bases). Trimming shortened V by 5 bases and J by 2 bases, and 10 bases separated the two germline ends. This CDR3 comprises 14 residues. CDR1 is SNHLY and CDR2 is FYNNEI in the germline V gene. The CDR3 reads CASSSRGTKNIQYF. In nucleotides, the CDR3 is TGTGCCAGCAGTTCCCGGGGGACCAAAAACATTCAGTACTTC.

This clonotype came up many times. The chain couples TRBV29-1 to TRBJ2-7; tentatively, D is TRBD1 (6 bases). The germline CDR1 and CDR2 sequences are SQVTM and ANQGSEA. V was cut by 6 bases and J by 5 bases, with 17 bases left in between. This CDR3 is 13 amino acids long. CDR3 nucleotide sequence: TGCAGCGTAGAGGGGGACAAAAACGACGAGCAGTACTTC. It encodes CSVEGDKNDEQYF.

The chain uses TRBV27 and TRBJ1-6; D uncertain. This CDR3 comprises 14 residues. CDR1 is MNHEY and CDR2 is SMNVEV in the germline V gene (reference sequence). V shed 1 base and J shed 9 bases, with 10 bases lying between them. CDR3 in DNA: TGTGCCAGCAGTTTATGGGGTTCGGGTTCACCCCTCCACTTT. Translating gives CASSLWGSGSPLHF.

In its sample, this clonotype was seen many times. The rearrangement links TRBV18 to TRBJ1-4; 11 bases are shared with TRBD1. The CDR3 is made up of 15 amino acids. Germline V gene sequence: CDR1 KGHSH, CDR2 LQKENI. J was trimmed by 8 bases and V by 2 bases; bases with no gene match: 4. The CDR3 protein is CASSPGTGGEEKLFF. For the CDR3, the DNA is TGTGCCAGCTCACCAGGGACAGGGGGGGAAGAAAAACTGTTTTTT.

In its sample, this clonotype was seen a few times. This sequence may be a read error, since a much larger clone differs from it by one base. This chain connects TRBV7-9 to TRBJ1-1; TRBD1 agrees at 11 bases. CDR1 SEHNR and CDR2 FQNEAQ come from the germline V gene (reference sequence). The CDR3 contains 15 residues. Germline trimming cut 4 bases from V and 1 base from J; bases unmatched to any gene: 2. DNA of the CDR3: TGTGCCAGCAGCTGGGGGACAGGGGGGAACACTGAAGCTTTCTTT. It translates to CASSWGTGGNTEAFF.